Reported below is one T cell receptor beta chain. This sample was taken from a study of sequential checkpoint blockade in melanoma. With V trimmed by 1 base and J by 0 bases, 2 bases remained unmatched. The CDR3 extends over 16 amino acids. CDR1 and CDR2 (germline): MGHRA, YSYEKL. As to treatment: randomized to nivolumab then ipilimumab (arm A) or the reverse (arm B). PBMC sorting kept live CD3+CD8+ cells without CD19 or CD56. Repertoires were generated with immunoSEQ multiplex PCR, while TCRdb's copy carries only in-frame clones and drops some. The data hold 15,000 to 20,000 clones, with around 69% observed a single time.

This chain uses TRBV4-1 with TRBJ2-1; 8 bases fit TRBD2. This clonotype was sampled from a human donor with melanoma. The sequences come from CD8+ T cells sorted from blood (inferred from file names), collected from a patient given nivolumab and ipilimumab in sequence. The CDR3 DNA reads TGCGCCAGCAGCCAAGCACTAGCGGACTCCTACAATGAGCAGTTCTTC. This translates into CASSQALADSYNEQFF.